These 24 T cell receptor beta chains originate from one sample sequenced in a study of radiation and T cells in renal cell carcinoma. The protocol was immunoSEQ multiplex PCR, while the TCRdb copy is restricted to in-frame clones and leaves out a portion. The sample carries 8,000 to 8,500 clones, less than 80% recorded once. Described treatment: treatment-naive control, cytoreductive nephrectomy. Material: tumor tissue, obtained from a patient whose treatment was nephrectomy without radiotherapy. The source is a man in his 60s with renal cell carcinoma.

In DNA form, the CDR3 reads TGCGCCAGCAGCCAAGGCACGTGGGGGGAAGAGACCCAGTACTTC. Amino acid sequence: CASSQGTWGEETQYF. The chain recombines TRBV4-1 with TRBJ2-5, with a tentative D call TRBD2 (6 bases). Germline CDR1 and CDR2: MGHRA and YSYEKL. The V and J ends lost 1 base and 3 bases respectively, with 12 bases between them. This CDR3 has 15 residues.

The chain uses TRBV29-1 and TRBJ1-1; 7 nucleotides agree with TRBD1. V lost 1 base and J lost 5; bases outside the gene matches: 7. Germline V CDR1 and CDR2: SQVTM, ANQGSEA. CDR3 length equals 14 residues. CDR3 coding DNA: TGCAGCGTTGAAGGGGGCAGGGGGAGTACTGAAGCTTTCTTT. Protein sequence: CSVEGGRGSTEAFF.

On this clone itself: At one end the junction does not follow the germline gene, possibly because of a read error. The rearrangement uses TRBV6-1 and TRBJ1-2; D is ambiguous. Looked up from germline, CDR1 is MNHNS and CDR2 is SASEGT. This CDR3 spans 14 amino acids. The CDR3 sequence is CASSETAAQIVPRF. In DNA, the CDR3 is TGTGCCAGCAGTGAAACGGCAGCTCAAATAGTTCCCAGGTTC.

Remarks on this clone: This likely came from a read error, as a far larger clone is one base away. This chain joins TRBV4-2 and TRBJ1-3; TRBD1 might be the D (6 bases). Germline V lookup: CDR1 LGHNA, CDR2 YNFKEQ. The V and J ends lost 5 bases and 4 bases respectively, with 15 bases between them. This CDR3 comprises 15 residues. In DNA form, the CDR3 reads TGTGCCAGCAGCACTACCAGGGGCGCGGGAAACACCATATATTTT. Translating it yields CASSTTRGAGNTIYF.

This chain connects TRBV4-3 to TRBJ2-3, with D unclear. This CDR3 spans 13 amino acids. Germline loops: CDR1 LGHNA, CDR2 YSLEER. The V gene lost 0 bases and the J gene lost 12 bases, with 13 bases spanning the gap. In DNA form, the CDR3 reads TGCGCCAGCAGCCAAGAGAGTGGAGACAACCAGTATTTT. Translating it yields CASSQESGDNQYF.

The rearrangement uses TRBV5-6 and TRBJ2-5, with 10 bases lining up with TRBD1. The CDR3 covers 14 residues. Losses at the gene ends were 5 bases for V and 2 bases for J; bases not matched to a gene: 3. The V gene's germline CDR1 is SGHDT and CDR2 YYEEEE. The CDR3 DNA reads TGTGCCAGCAGTCCGGGACAGGGGCAAGAGACCCAGTACTTC. It specifies CASSPGQGQETQYF.

This clone has only a few counts. CDR3 bases: TGCGCCAGCAGCTTCCGGGACGGAGGCACTGAAGCTTTCTTT. It specifies CASSFRDGGTEAFF. The chain carries TRBV5-1 and TRBJ1-1; TRBD1 is a possible D gene (5 bases). The CDR3 length is 14 residues. Trimming took off 2 bases at V and 4 bases at J, with 12 bases between the two ends. Per the germline V gene, CDR1 is SGHRS and CDR2 is YFSETQ.

The DNA of the CDR3 is TGTGCCAGCAGCTTCAGGGTTCCCTCCTATAATTCACCCCTCCACTTT. Translating gives CASSFRVPSYNSPLHF. This chain links TRBV5-8 with TRBJ1-6; tentatively, D is TRBD1 (5 bases). Germline loops: CDR1 SGHTS, CDR2 YDEGEE. This CDR3 is 16 amino acids long. V was trimmed by 2 bases and J by 0 bases, leaving 9 bases between them.

This clone appeared a few times. The rearrangement uses TRBV6-1 and TRBJ1-5, with D possibly TRBD1 on 5 matching bases. Germline assignment: CDR1 MNHNS and CDR2 SASEGT. With 6 bases removed from V and 5 bases from J, the gap between germline ends came to 17 bases. CDR3 length: 15 amino acids. The DNA of the CDR3 is TGTGCCAGCAGATATTCAGGGCAACGACATCAGCCCCAGCATTTT. It translates to CASRYSGQRHQPQHF.

The chain combines TRBV29-1 with TRBJ2-4, with D unresolved. The V and J ends lost 7 bases and 5 bases respectively, with 12 bases between them. There are 12 residues in the CDR3. Germline CDR1 is SQVTM and CDR2 is ANQGSEA. CDR3 amino acids: CSATSGQNIQYF. For the CDR3, the DNA is TGCAGCGCCACCTCCGGGCAAAACATTCAGTACTTC.

This clone is medium-sized (0.01 to 0.1%). This chain joins TRBV28 and TRBJ2-6; D unresolved. Trimming left V 10 bases short and J 2 bases short, with 3 bases between. CDR3 length: 11 residues. CDR1 MDHEN and CDR2 SYDVKM come from the germline V gene. CDR3 DNA sequence: TGTGCCACCACTGGGGCCAACGTCCTGACTTTC. This codes for CATTGANVLTF.

Only one count was recorded for this clone. The chain links TRBV7-9 to TRBJ1-2; perhaps TRBD1 as D (6 bases). In germline, CDR1 is SEHNR, CDR2 FQNEAQ (reference sequence). The V and J ends lost 5 bases and 4 bases respectively, with 11 bases between them. CDR3 length: 13 residues. The CDR3 spells CASSPGQSYGYTF. As DNA, the CDR3 is TGTGCCAGCAGCCCCGGACAGAGCTATGGCTACACCTTC.

This rearrangement joins TRBV2 to TRBJ1-2; tentatively, D is TRBD1 (5 bases). Per germline, CDR1 SNHLY and CDR2 FYNNEI. Trimming pared 5 bases from V and 4 bases from J, leaving 11 bases between. The CDR3 consists of 13 residues. CDR3 amino acids: CASSRDGTYGYTF. In DNA form, the CDR3 reads TGTGCCAGCAGTCGGGACGGCACCTATGGCTACACCTTC.

The V call is TRBV6-5, the J call TRBJ2-2, with D uncertain. Looked up from germline, CDR1 is MNHEY and CDR2 is SVGAGI. This CDR3 contains 15 residues. V lost 5 bases, J lost 0 bases, and 10 bases lay in between. CDR3 sequence: CASSRVTPNTGELFF. In nucleotides, the CDR3 is TGTGCCAGCAGTCGCGTGACACCGAACACCGGGGAGCTGTTTTTT.

The V call is TRBV11-3, the J call TRBJ1-5; D not certain. The CDR3 loop spans 12 amino acids. Trimming took off 1 base at V and 9 bases at J, with 7 bases between the two ends. The germline V gene has CDR1 SGHNT and CDR2 YENEEA. The CDR3 spells CASSLGSAPQHF. For the CDR3, the DNA is TGTGCCAGCAGCTTAGGTTCGGCGCCCCAGCATTTT.

The chain joins TRBV27 to TRBJ1-6, with a tentative D call TRBD1 (6 bases). There are 17 residues in the CDR3. With 3 bases removed from V and 1 base from J, the gap between germline ends came to 13 bases. The germline V gene encodes CDR1 MNHEY and CDR2 SMNVEV (reference sequence). The CDR3 spells CASSLGASSSYNSPLHF. CDR3 DNA: TGTGCCAGCAGTTTGGGGGCATCGTCGTCCTATAATTCACCCCTCCACTTT.

This clone was recorded once. The V gene is TRBV9, the J gene TRBJ2-3; D uncertain. The CDR3 totals 13 residues. Germline loops: CDR1 SGDLS, CDR2 YYNGEE. V was trimmed by 3 bases and J by 1 base, leaving 6 bases between them. CDR3 nucleotides: TGTGCCAGCAGCGCCATACGCACAGATACGCAGTATTTT. Protein sequence: CASSAIRTDTQYF.

The genes are TRBV7-6 and TRBJ2-2; D possibly corresponds to TRBD1 (5 bases). Germline assignment: CDR1 SGHVS and CDR2 FNYEAQ. The V end lost 5 bases, the J end lost 4 bases, and 14 bases lay between the germline ends. CDR3 size: 15 residues. CDR3 residues: CASSKGQVITGELFF. The CDR3 DNA follows: TGTGCCAGCAGCAAAGGACAAGTTATCACCGGGGAGCTGTTTTTT.

The chain uses TRBV11-2 and TRBJ2-7; the D gene is possibly TRBD2 (6 bases). This CDR3 contains 14 residues. In germline, CDR1 is SGHAT, CDR2 FQNNGV. Trimming left V 6 bases short and J 3 bases short, with 15 bases between. The CDR3 protein is CASRPPGDHYEQYF. For the CDR3, the DNA is TGTGCCAGCAGGCCCCCGGGAGACCACTACGAGCAGTACTTC.

The gene calls are TRBV10-3 and TRBJ2-2; D unresolved. Trimming pared 6 bases from V and 2 bases from J, leaving 7 bases between. Germline V lookup: CDR1 ENHRY, CDR2 SYGVKD. The CDR3 runs to 13 residues. CDR3 DNA: TGTGCCATCAGGGGCATCAACACCGGGGAGCTGTTTTTT. Its translation: CAIRGINTGELFF.

The V and J genes are TRBV7-6 and TRBJ2-1; tentative D call: TRBD2 (5 bases). Trimming cost V 1 base and J 10 bases, with 11 bases left between them. Germline-derived CDR1 and CDR2 are SGHVS and FNYEAQ. There are 13 residues in the CDR3. The CDR3: CASSLGTTTEQFF. The DNA of the CDR3 is TGTGCCAGCAGCTTAGGGACGACTACCGAGCAGTTCTTC.

This clone was seen only a few times. V gene TRBV6-6 combines with J gene TRBJ1-4; D perhaps matches TRBD1 (5 bases). The CDR3 sequence is 15 residues long. The germline CDR1 and CDR2 sequences are MNHNY and SVGAGI (reference sequence). V lost 6 bases and J 5 bases, leaving 16 bases between the germline ends. The CDR3: CASRGTFLPNEKLFF. In nucleotides, the CDR3 is TGTGCCAGCAGGGGGACTTTCCTACCAAATGAAAAACTGTTTTTT.

This chain links TRBV7-9 with TRBJ2-5; 7 nucleotides align to TRBD1. The closer fit of TRBJ2-7 to the DNA end suggests the J call may be wrong. The CDR3 is 12 amino acids. Germline CDR1 is SEHNR and CDR2 is FQNEAQ (reference sequence). CDR3 coding DNA: TGTGCCAGCAGAAACAGGGGTGGCGAGCAGTACTTC. This translates into CASRNRGGEQYF.

V and J are TRBV5-6 and TRBJ1-5; D is undetermined. Germline V gene data show CDR1 as SGHDT and CDR2 as YYEEEE. V lost 0 bases and J lost 11, with 9 bases in between. The CDR3 contains 12 residues. Here the CDR3 DNA reads TGTGCCAGCAGCTTGGCCCAAGGAGCCCAGCATTTT. Translation: CASSLAQGAQHF. Combining the CDR3 with reference TRBV5-6 and TRBJ1-5 gives the whole variable domain DAGVTQSPTHLIKTRGQQVTLRCSPKSGHDTVSWYQQALGQGPQFIFQYYEEEERQRGNFPDRFSGHQFPNYSSELNVNALLLGDSALYLCASSLAQGAQHFGDGTRLSIL.